This T cell receptor (beta chain) was obtained from a study of vaccination effects on CD4 cells after COVID-19. At the level of the study: Sampling occurred a median 72 days post second dose, range 14 to 241. Study-level points and caveats: Clones of infection and vaccine origin contracted markedly late after vaccination.

Method: immunoSEQ multiplex PCR; TCRdb's copy keeps in-frame clones and lacks some. The sample comprises around 60,000 clones, 60% to 75% of which are singletons, and roughly 1.2% rests with the top ten. Germline CDR1 and CDR2: LGHDT and YNNKEL (reference sequence). This CDR3 contains 15 residues. V was clipped by 3 bases and J by 2 bases, with 13 bases between them. A remark on this clone: Its antigen is currently unknown.

CD4+ T cells specific for antigen were expanded with viral peptide pools by the ViraFEST assay before sequencing. Isolation of CD4+ T cells took place after ten to eleven days of culture. The cohort was immunized with two doses of either the BNT162b2 or mRNA-1273 vaccine. Each vaccine recipient was nucleocapsid antibody negative and had no prior SARS-CoV-2 infection. Researchers swapped half the medium for IL-2 medium on both days 3 and 7. The TCR originated in a human donor who received a COVID-19 vaccine. The chain is built from TRBV3-1 (or the pseudogene TRBV3-2) and TRBJ1-1; no firm D call. The specimen was CD4+ T cells from PBMCs cultured with HCoV-229E spike peptides, collected after COVID-19 vaccination. DNA for the CDR3: TGTGCCAGCAGCCACACCCGGGATCCTAACACTGAAGCTTTCTTT. This translates into CASSHTRDPNTEAFF.